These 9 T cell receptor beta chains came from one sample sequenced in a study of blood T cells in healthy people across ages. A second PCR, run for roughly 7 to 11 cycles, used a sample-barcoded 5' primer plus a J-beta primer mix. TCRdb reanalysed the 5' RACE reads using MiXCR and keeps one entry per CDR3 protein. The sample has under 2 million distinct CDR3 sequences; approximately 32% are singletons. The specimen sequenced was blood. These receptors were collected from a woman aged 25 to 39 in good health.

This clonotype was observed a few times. CDR3 amino acids: CASSLEGYEKLFF. For the CDR3, the DNA is TGTGCCAGCAGTTTAGAGGGTTACGAAAAACTGTTTTTT. V is TRBV12-3 or TRBV12-4 and J is TRBJ1-4, with unresolved D. V dropped 1 base and J dropped 8 bases, with 8 bases sitting between them. CDR3 length equals 13 residues.

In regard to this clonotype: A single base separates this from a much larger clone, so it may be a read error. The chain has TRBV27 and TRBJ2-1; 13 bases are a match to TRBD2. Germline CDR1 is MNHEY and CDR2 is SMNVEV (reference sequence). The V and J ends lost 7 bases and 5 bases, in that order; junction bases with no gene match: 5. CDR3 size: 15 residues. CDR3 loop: CASTPGTSGNNEQFF. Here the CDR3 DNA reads TGTGCCAGCACCCCCGGGACTAGCGGGAACAATGAGCAGTTCTTC.

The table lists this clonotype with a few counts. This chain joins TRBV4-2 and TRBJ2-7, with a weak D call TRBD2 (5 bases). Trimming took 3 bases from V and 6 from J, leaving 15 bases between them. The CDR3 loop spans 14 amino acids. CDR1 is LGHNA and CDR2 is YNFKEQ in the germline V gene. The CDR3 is CASSHLEGIGEQYF. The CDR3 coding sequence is TGTGCCAGCAGCCACCTTGAGGGTATAGGCGAGCAGTACTTC.

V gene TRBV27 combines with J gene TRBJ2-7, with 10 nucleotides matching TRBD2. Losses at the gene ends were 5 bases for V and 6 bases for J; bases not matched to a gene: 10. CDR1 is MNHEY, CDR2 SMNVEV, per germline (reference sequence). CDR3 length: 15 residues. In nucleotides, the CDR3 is TGTGCCAGCAGTCCCGCTAGCGGGAGCGGGAGCGAGCAGTACTTC. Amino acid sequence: CASSPASGSGSEQYF.

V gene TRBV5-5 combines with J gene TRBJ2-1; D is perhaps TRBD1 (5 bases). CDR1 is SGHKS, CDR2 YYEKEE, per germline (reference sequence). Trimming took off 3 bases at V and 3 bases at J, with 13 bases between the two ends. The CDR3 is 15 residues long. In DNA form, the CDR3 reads TGTGCCAGCAGCTATATCGTAGACAGCTACAATGAGCAGTTCTTC. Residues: CASSYIVDSYNEQFF.

The CDR3 loop is CASRSRRTGENTGGLFF. In nucleotides, the CDR3 is TGTGCCAGCAGAAGCCGACGAACGGGGGAGAACACCGGGGGGCTGTTCTTC. This chain links TRBV6-1 with TRBJ2-1, with a possible D match to TRBD2 (7 bases). Looked up from germline, CDR1 is MNHNS and CDR2 is SASEGT. V was trimmed by 6 bases and J by 15 bases, leaving 33 bases between them. The CDR3 is made up of 17 amino acids.

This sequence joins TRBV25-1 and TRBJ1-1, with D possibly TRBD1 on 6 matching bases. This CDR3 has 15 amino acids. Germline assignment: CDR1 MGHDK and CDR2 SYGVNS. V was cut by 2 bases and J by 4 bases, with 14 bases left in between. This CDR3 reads CASSEAGAPLTEAFF. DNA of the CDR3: TGTGCCAGCAGTGAAGCGGGGGCGCCTCTCACTGAAGCTTTCTTT.

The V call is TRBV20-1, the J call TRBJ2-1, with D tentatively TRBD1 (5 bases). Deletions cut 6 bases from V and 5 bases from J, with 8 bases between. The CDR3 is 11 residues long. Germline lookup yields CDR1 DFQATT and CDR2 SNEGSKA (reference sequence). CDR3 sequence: CSAAGNNEQFF. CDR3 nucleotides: TGCAGTGCCGCAGGGAACAATGAGCAGTTCTTC.

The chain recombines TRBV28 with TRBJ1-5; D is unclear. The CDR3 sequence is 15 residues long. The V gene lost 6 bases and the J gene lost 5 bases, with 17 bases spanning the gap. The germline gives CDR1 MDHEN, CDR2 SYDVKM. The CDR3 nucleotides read TGTGCCAGCAGCTGCCCACGGAGGAAGGATCAGCCCCAGCATTTT. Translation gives CASSCPRRKDQPQHF.